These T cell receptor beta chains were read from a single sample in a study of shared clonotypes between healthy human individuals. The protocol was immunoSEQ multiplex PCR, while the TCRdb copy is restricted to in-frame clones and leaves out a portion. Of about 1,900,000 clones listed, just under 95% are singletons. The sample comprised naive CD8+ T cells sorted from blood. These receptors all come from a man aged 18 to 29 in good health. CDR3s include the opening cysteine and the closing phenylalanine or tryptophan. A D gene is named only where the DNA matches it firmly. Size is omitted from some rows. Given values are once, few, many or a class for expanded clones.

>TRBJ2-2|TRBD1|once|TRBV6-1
TGTGCCAGCAGTGAATTAAGCCCGGGACAGGGTGACACCGGGGAGCTGTTTTTT
CASSELSPGQGDTGELFF
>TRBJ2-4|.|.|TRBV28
TGTGCCAGCAGTTTTGAAAACATTCAGTACTTC
CASSFENIQYF
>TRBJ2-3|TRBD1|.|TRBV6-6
TGTGCCAGCAGTTACGAGACAGGGGGCGCGGAAGATACGCAGTATTTT
CASSYETGGAEDTQYF
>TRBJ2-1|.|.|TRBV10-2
TGCGCCAGCAGTGTCGGGGAGCAGTTCTTC
CASSVGEQFF
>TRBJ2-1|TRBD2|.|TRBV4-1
TGCGCCAGCAGCCCACTAACTAGCGGTTACAATGAGCAGTTCTTC
CASSPLTSGYNEQFF
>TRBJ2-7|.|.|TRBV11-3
TGTGCCAGCAGCTTAGGGGTCGGGTACGAGCAGTACTTC
CASSLGVGYEQYF
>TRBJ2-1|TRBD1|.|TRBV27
TGTGCCAGCAGGACAGGGGGATTGAATGAGCAGTTCTTC
CASRTGGLNEQFF
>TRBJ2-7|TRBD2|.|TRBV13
TGTGCCAGCAGCTTATTGTCTAGCGGGAGTTCCTACGAGCAGTACTTC
CASSLLSSGSSYEQYF
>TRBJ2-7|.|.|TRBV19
TGTGCCAGTAGTCCCATAGGACCCTACGAGCAGTACTTC
CASSPIGPYEQYF
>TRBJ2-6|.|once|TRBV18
TGTGCCAGCTCCCCCACTGGGGCCAACGTCCTGACTTTC
CASSPTGANVLTF
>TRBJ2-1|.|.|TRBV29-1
.
CSVVPAGYNEQFF
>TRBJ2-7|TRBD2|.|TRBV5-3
TGTGCCGGCAGGGCGGTGTGGAAGCGGGAGAGCTCCTACGAGCAGTACTTC
CAGRAVWKRESSYEQYF
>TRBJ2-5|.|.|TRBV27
TGTGCCAGCCGCTCCGGGATCAAACAAGAGACCCAGTACTTC
CASRSGIKQETQYF
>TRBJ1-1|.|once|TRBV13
TGTGCCAGCAGTCCAGGGGATACCACTGAAGCTTTCTTT
CASSPGDTTEAFF
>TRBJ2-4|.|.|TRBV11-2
TGTGCCAGCAGCCGTCCCAACACGGGGGAGCAAAACATTCAGTACTTC
CASSRPNTGEQNIQYF
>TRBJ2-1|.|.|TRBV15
TGTGCCACCAGCAGTCCCCACTTAAATGAGCAGTTCTTC
CATSSPHLNEQFF
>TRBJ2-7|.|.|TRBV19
TGTGCCAGTAGTCCACGAACAGGGACCTCCTACGAGCAGTACTTC
CASSPRTGTSYEQYF
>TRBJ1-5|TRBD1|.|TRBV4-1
TGCGCCAGCAGCCAAACAGGGGTTCAGCCCCAGCATTTT
CASSQTGVQPQHF
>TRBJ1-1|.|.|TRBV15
TGTGCCACCAGCAGAGAGGTGCCAGACACTGAAGCTTTCTTT
CATSREVPDTEAFF
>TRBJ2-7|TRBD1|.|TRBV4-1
TGCGCCAGCAGCCAAGATCACGTAGCGAATCGACAGGGATACGAGCAGTACTTC
CASSQDHVANRQGYEQYF
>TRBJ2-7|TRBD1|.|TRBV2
TGTGCCAGCACCGGAGAGACAGGGCTTCTACTCTACGAGCAGTACTTC
CASTGETGLLLYEQYF
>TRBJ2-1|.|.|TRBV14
TGTGCCAGCAGCCAATATCTAGTCGATGAGCAGTTCTTC
CASSQYLVDEQFF